These 12 T cell receptor beta chains were sequenced from one sample in a study of STAT3 mutations in large granular lymphocyte leukemia. The study's findings and limits: Every T-cell large granular lymphocyte leukemia patient had at least one immunodominant TCR beta clonotype.

Only in-frame clones appear in the TCRdb table, and some are missing; sequencing was by immunoSEQ multiplex PCR. Of about 7,700 clones in the sample, roughly 70% were seen once. What these receptors recognize is not known. The source material was peripheral blood mononuclear cells. The receptors come from a woman in her thirties or forties with T-cell large granular lymphocyte leukemia. Some clones in this sample may be carry-over from other donors' samples.

J is TRBJ1-4 and V is TRBV5-1; TRBD1 matches 9 bases. There are 15 residues in the CDR3. The ends lost 4 bases at V and 8 bases at J; junction bases unmatched: 9. The germline V gene encodes CDR1 SGHRS and CDR2 YFSETQ. The CDR3 sequence: CASSGGTGLREKLFF. The DNA for the CDR3 is TGCGCCAGCAGCGGGGGGACAGGGTTACGGGAAAAACTGTTTTTT.

V gene TRBV30 combines with J gene TRBJ2-7; a weak D match, TRBD1 (5 bases). Germline loops: CDR1 GTSNPN, CDR2 SVGIG (reference sequence). The length of the CDR3 is 14 residues. Trimming took off 0 bases at V and 0 bases at J, with 9 bases between the two ends. CDR3 coding DNA: TGTGCCTGGAGTGTAGACAGCAACTCCTACGAGCAGTACTTC. This codes for CAWSVDSNSYEQYF. Filled out from reference TRBV30 and TRBJ2-7, the complete variable domain reads SQTIHQWPATLVQPVGSPLSLECTVEGTSNPNLYWYRQAAGRGLQLLFYSVGIGQISSEVPQNLSASRPQDRQFILSSKKLLLSDSGFYLCAWSVDSNSYEQYFGPGTRLTVT.

This rearrangement joins TRBV5-4 to TRBJ2-5, with 10 bases fitting TRBD1. The CDR3 covers 14 residues. In germline, CDR1 is SGHNT, CDR2 YYREEE (reference sequence). The ends lost 4 bases at V and 5 bases at J; junction bases unmatched: 5. The CDR3 is CASSQGTGVETQYF. In DNA, the CDR3 is TGTGCCAGCAGCCAAGGGACAGGGGTGGAGACCCAGTACTTC.

This clone was seen a few times. The chain links TRBV7-9 to TRBJ1-1; 8 nucleotides align to TRBD1. This CDR3 spans 14 amino acids. Trimming took 5 bases from V and 11 from J; bases not matched to a gene: 13. CDR1 and CDR2 from the germline V gene are SEHNR and FQNEAQ (reference sequence). The CDR3 sequence: CASSKETQGALAFF. In nucleotides, the CDR3 is TGTGCCAGCAGCAAGGAAACCCAGGGGGCCTTGGCTTTCTTT.

This clone was counted once. The chain uses TRBV29-1 and TRBJ1-2; weak D call: TRBD1 (5 bases). Germline V CDR1 and CDR2: SQVTM, ANQGSEA. CDR3 length: 17 amino acids. Trimming took 0 bases from V and 1 from J, leaving 18 bases between them. The CDR3 nucleotides are TGCAGCGTTGAAGATTTGGGCAGGGAAACTTTTAACTATGGCTACACCTTC. Its protein is CSVEDLGRETFNYGYTF.

Concerning this clone itself: The germline gene is not matched at one end of the junction; a read error may be the cause. This chain links TRBV7-1 with TRBJ2-6, with a possible D match to TRBD1 (5 bases). TRBV7-1 is marked as an open reading frame, function uncertain. The CDR3 runs to 18 residues. This chain's CDR3 is CASSLFGHEDKSGQRPDF. CDR3 nucleotide sequence: TGTGCCAGCAGCCTCTTCGGTCACGAGGACAAGTCGGGCCAACGTCCTGACTTC.

The chain couples TRBV5-1 to TRBJ2-3; TRBD1 matches at 8 bases. V was clipped by 0 bases and J by 6 bases; unmatched bases: 3. The germline CDR1 and CDR2 sequences are SGHRS and YFSETQ. The CDR3 sequence is 14 residues long. CDR3 protein: CASSLGTGQDTQYF. CDR3 in DNA: TGCGCCAGCAGCTTGGGGACAGGGCAGGATACGCAGTATTTT.

This chain joins TRBV5-1 and TRBJ2-3; 13 nucleotides align to TRBD2. The CDR3 has 18 residues. CDR1 and CDR2 (germline): SGHRS, YFSETQ. Trimming cost V 0 bases and J 2 bases; bases outside gene matches: 6. The DNA of the CDR3 is TGCGCCAGCAGCTTGGATCCCACTAGCGGGAGGGCCACAGATACGCAGTATTTT. Encoded protein: CASSLDPTSGRATDTQYF. Full variable domain (rest looked up from reference TRBV5-1 and TRBJ2-3): KAGVTQTPRYLIKTRGQQVTLSCSPISGHRSVSWYQQTPGQGLQFLFEYFSETQRNKGNFPGRFSGRQFSNSRSEMNVSTLELGDSALYLCASSLDPTSGRATDTQYFGPGTRLTVL.

The chain has TRBV5-6 and TRBJ1-5; tentatively, D is TRBD1 (5 bases). The length of the CDR3 is 14 residues. In germline, CDR1 is SGHDT, CDR2 YYEEEE. V shed 2 bases and J shed 4 bases, with 10 bases lying between them. The CDR3 DNA is TGTGCCAGCAGCTTCGGGACGGGGAATCAGCCCCAGCATTTT. This codes for CASSFGTGNQPQHF.

The chain recombines TRBV6-5 with TRBJ2-7, with 7 bases aligning to TRBD1. Germline CDR1 is MNHEY and CDR2 is SVGAGI. V was clipped by 8 bases and J by 0 bases; unmatched bases: 1. The CDR3 spans 12 residues. This CDR3 is CASGQVSYEQYF. The CDR3 nucleotides are TGTGCCAGCGGACAGGTCTCCTACGAGCAGTACTTC.

The rearrangement joins TRBV5-4 to TRBJ1-2; D is possibly TRBD1 (6 bases). With 2 bases removed from V and 3 bases from J, the gap between germline ends came to 8 bases. Germline lookup yields CDR1 SGHNT and CDR2 YYREEE (reference sequence). This CDR3 is built from 13 residues. CDR3 amino acids: CASSFRGDYGYTF. The CDR3 nucleotides read TGTGCCAGCAGCTTTAGGGGGGACTATGGCTACACCTTC.

This clone was recorded a few times. J is TRBJ2-1 and V is TRBV7-9; D gene ambiguous. The CDR3 sequence is 13 residues long. Trimming pared 2 bases from V and 1 base from J, leaving 3 bases between. Germline CDR1 and CDR2: SEHNR and FQNEAQ (reference sequence). CDR3 sequence (DNA): TGTGCCAGCAGCTTAAGTTCCTACAATGAGCAGTTCTTC. Translating it yields CASSLSSYNEQFF.